Listed below are T cell receptor beta chains from one sample, sequenced in a study of human T cells and chemical hapten exposure. TCRdb itself ran the RACE reads through MiXCR, one entry per CDR3 protein. Of some 180,000 distinct CDR3 sequences detected, around 24% appear once; the ten largest clones hold under 8.5%. The specimen was whole blood, collected in connection with sensitization to the hapten diphenylcyclopropenone (DPC). These receptors all stem from a woman aged 50 to 65 with alopecia areata. Some clones in this sample may be carry-over from other donors' samples. CDR3s include the opening cysteine and the closing phenylalanine or tryptophan. D genes are given only for firm matches. A row's size may be missing; if present it is once, few, many or a size class.

-	TRBV4-2	TRBJ2-5	-	TGTGCCAGCAGCCAAGATTTAGAGACCCAGTACTTC	CASSQDLETQYF
-	TRBV7-2	TRBJ1-6	-	TGTGCCAGCAGCTTAAGAGCGGGCCTTCTCCACTTT	CASSLRAGLLHF
few	TRBV6-2/TRBV6-3	TRBJ2-1	TRBD1	TGTGCCAGCAGGGACAGGGATCGCAACCACAATGAGCAGTTCTTC	CASRDRDRNHNEQFF
many	TRBV20-1	TRBJ1-1	TRBD1	TGCAGTGCCCAGGACAGGGCGAACACTGAAGCTTTCTTT	CSAQDRANTEAFF
-	TRBV5-1	TRBJ2-7	-	TGCGCCAGCAGCTCCCGGGACCAGAGCTACGAGCAGTACTTC	CASSSRDQSYEQYF
few	TRBV20-1	TRBJ2-1	-	TGCAGTGCTAGGAGAGGGGCGGTAAATGAGCAGTTCTTC	CSARRGAVNEQFF
-	TRBV27	TRBJ1-1	-	TGTGCCAGCAGTTTATGGGGGGAATCCACTGAAGCTTTCTTT	CASSLWGESTEAFF
-	TRBV10-1	TRBJ1-1	-	TGCGCCAGCAGTGCGAAGTGGACGGGCAAGAACACTGAAGCTTTCTTT	CASSAKWTGKNTEAFF
-	TRBV20-1	TRBJ1-5	-	TGCAGTGCTACAAACATTCAACCGGGACTCCTGAGCAATCAGCCCCAGCATTTT	CSATNIQPGLLSNQPQHF
few	TRBV27	TRBJ2-3	TRBD1	TGTGCCAGCAGTTTACGGGACAGGGTCTGGGGCACAGATACGCAGTATTTT	CASSLRDRVWGTDTQYF
few	TRBV18	TRBJ1-1	-	TGTGCCAGCTCACCACCGAACCGGGTTACTGAAGCTTTCTTT	CASSPPNRVTEAFF
-	TRBV9	TRBJ2-3	-	TGTGCCAGCAGCGTAGTTGGGGGAATCACAGATACGCAGTATTTT	CASSVVGGITDTQYF
few	TRBV10-3	TRBJ2-1	-	TGTGCCATCAGCGGCTCTACCTACAATGAGCAGTTCTTC	CAISGSTYNEQFF
few	TRBV29-1	TRBJ2-1	TRBD2	TGCAGCGTTGAAATAGGGAGGGTTGGGTCGAATGAGCAGTTCTTC	CSVEIGRVGSNEQFF
few	TRBV27	TRBJ1-5	TRBD1	TGTGCCAGCAGTTTAGGACAGGGTCGGGGTCAGCCCCAGCATTTT	CASSLGQGRGQPQHF
few	TRBV2	TRBJ1-4	-	TGTGCCAGCAGTGACGACACCGGGCATGAAAAACTGTTTTTT	CASSDDTGHEKLFF
-	TRBV12-3/TRBV12-4	TRBJ2-2	-	TGTGCCAGCAGTTTAAGTGGGTCCGCGACAGGCAACACCGGGGAGCTGTTTTTT	CASSLSGSATGNTGELFF
many	TRBV7-6	TRBJ1-2	-	TGTGCCAGCAGCTTAGCACAGGGCCGCGGCTACACCTTC	CASSLAQGRGYTF
-	TRBV27	TRBJ2-2	-	TGTGCCAGCAGTTTAGGGACTCCAATCTACACCGGGGAGCTGTTTTTT	CASSLGTPIYTGELFF
few	TRBV5-4	TRBJ2-7	-	TGTGCCAGCAGCTTGGGCCCCCTCGTCTGGGAGCAGTACTTC	CASSLGPLVWEQYF
-	TRBV19	TRBJ1-1	-	TGTGCCAGTAGTATATTTGCGGAACACACTGAAGCTTTCTTT	CASSIFAEHTEAFF
-	TRBV6-5	TRBJ1-6	TRBD1	TGTGCCAGCAGTTATTTTGGGACAGCTAATTCACCCCTCCACTTT	CASSYFGTANSPLHF
-	TRBV5-6	TRBJ1-6	-	TGTGCCAGCAGCCTGCCACAGTCACCCCTCCACTTT	CASSLPQSPLHF
-	TRBV11-2	TRBJ1-1	-	TGTGCCAGCAGCTTGTCACAGATGAACACTGAAGCTTTCTTT	CASSLSQMNTEAFF
-	TRBV29-1	TRBJ2-5	-	TGCAGCGTTGCGGGGAACTCCCAAGAGACCCAGTACTTC	CSVAGNSQETQYF
-	TRBV20-1	TRBJ1-4	TRBD1	TGCAGTGCTAGTCACCCCCGTGACAGGGATGACCCAACTAATGAAAAACTGTTTTTT	CSASHPRDRDDPTNEKLFF
few	TRBV5-1	TRBJ2-1	TRBD2	TGCGCCAGCAGCCCTAAGAGACTAGCGGGACAGTACAATGAGCAGTTCTTC	CASSPKRLAGQYNEQFF
few	TRBV20-1	TRBJ2-1	-	TGCAGTGCCTCTTACAATGAGCAGTTCTTC	CSASYNEQFF